The next 6 T cell receptor beta chains were all read from a single sample in a study of shared clonotypes between healthy human individuals. Naive CD8 cells comprised CD45RO-negative, CCR7-positively selected cells, excluding terminally differentiated effector memory CD45RA+ cells. Measured with immunoSEQ multiplex PCR; TCRdb has only the in-frame clones, and not every one. This table has around 650,000 clones, 95% to 96% appearing once. Sequences were obtained from naive CD8+ T cells sorted from blood. These receptors came from a woman aged 25-40 years in good health.

This chain connects TRBV27 to TRBJ1-2; D is ambiguous. Germline-derived CDR1 and CDR2 are MNHEY and SMNVEV (reference sequence). CDR3 length: 16 amino acids. Trimming stripped 6 bases from V and 4 bases from J, with 21 bases between. In DNA, the CDR3 is TGTGCCAGCAGAGGCCCCCGGACGCTCGCGGGCTATGGCTACACCTTC. It encodes CASRGPRTLAGYGYTF.

The CDR3 DNA sequence: TGCAGTGCTGGACAGTACAATGAGCAGTTCTTC. It is translated as CSAGQYNEQFF. This chain uses TRBV20-1 with TRBJ2-1; a possible D gene is TRBD1 (6 bases). Trimming cost V 5 bases and J 4 bases, with 6 bases left between them. CDR3 length equals 11 residues. Germline CDR1 DFQATT, CDR2 SNEGSKA (reference sequence).

This clone showed up just once. Here the CDR3 reads CASSFSGLVNIQYF. The CDR3 nucleotides are TGTGCCAGCAGTTTTTCCGGACTAGTGAACATTCAGTACTTC. The rearrangement links TRBV28 to TRBJ2-4, with 7 bases aligning to TRBD2. V shed 3 bases, J shed 7 bases, and the junction held 6 bases outside the gene matches. Germline assignment: CDR1 MDHEN and CDR2 SYDVKM. The CDR3 totals 14 residues.

This chain links TRBV10-3 with TRBJ2-7, with a weak D call TRBD1 (6 bases). Trimming left V 10 bases short and J 3 bases short, with 22 bases between. Germline values: CDR1 ENHRY, CDR2 SYGVKD. CDR3 length equals 15 residues. Here the CDR3 DNA reads TGTGCCACCCTGAGCGACCGGGACATCTTCTACGAGCAGTACTTC. Its translation: CATLSDRDIFYEQYF.

The chain employs TRBV28 and TRBJ2-7, with 8 bases aligning to TRBD1. In germline, CDR1 is MDHEN, CDR2 SYDVKM. V gave up 10 bases and J gave up 3 bases; unmatched junction bases: 8. The CDR3 covers 13 residues. The CDR3 here is CATRTGRFYEQYF. CDR3 DNA sequence: TGTGCCACCCGGACAGGGAGGTTCTACGAGCAGTACTTC.

This chain links TRBV6-5 with TRBJ2-1; tentative D call: TRBD2 (5 bases). This CDR3 is 12 amino acids long. Trimming removed 5 bases at V and 6 bases at J, with 8 bases between. The germline gives CDR1 MNHEY, CDR2 SVGAGI. CDR3 in DNA: TGTGCCAGCAGTCTGGACTTCAATGAGCAGTTCTTC. It codes for CASSLDFNEQFF.